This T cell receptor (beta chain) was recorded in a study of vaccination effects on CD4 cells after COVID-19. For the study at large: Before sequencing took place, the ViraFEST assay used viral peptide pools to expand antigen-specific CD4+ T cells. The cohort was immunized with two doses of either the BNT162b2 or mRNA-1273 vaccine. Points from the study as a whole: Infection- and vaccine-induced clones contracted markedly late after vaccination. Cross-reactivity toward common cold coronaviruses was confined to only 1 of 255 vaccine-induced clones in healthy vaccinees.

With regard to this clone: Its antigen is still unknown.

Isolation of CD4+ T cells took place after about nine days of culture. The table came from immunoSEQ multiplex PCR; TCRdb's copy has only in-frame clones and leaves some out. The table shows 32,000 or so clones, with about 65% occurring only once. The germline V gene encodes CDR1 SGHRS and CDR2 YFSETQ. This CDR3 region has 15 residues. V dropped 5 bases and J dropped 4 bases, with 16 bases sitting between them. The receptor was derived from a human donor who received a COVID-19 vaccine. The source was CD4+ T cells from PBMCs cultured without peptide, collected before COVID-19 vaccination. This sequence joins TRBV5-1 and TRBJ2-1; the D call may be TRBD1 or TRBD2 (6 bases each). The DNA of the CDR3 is TGCGCCAGCAGACTGGGCGAGGGGGGATACAATGAGCAGTTCTTC. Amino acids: CASRLGEGGYNEQFF.